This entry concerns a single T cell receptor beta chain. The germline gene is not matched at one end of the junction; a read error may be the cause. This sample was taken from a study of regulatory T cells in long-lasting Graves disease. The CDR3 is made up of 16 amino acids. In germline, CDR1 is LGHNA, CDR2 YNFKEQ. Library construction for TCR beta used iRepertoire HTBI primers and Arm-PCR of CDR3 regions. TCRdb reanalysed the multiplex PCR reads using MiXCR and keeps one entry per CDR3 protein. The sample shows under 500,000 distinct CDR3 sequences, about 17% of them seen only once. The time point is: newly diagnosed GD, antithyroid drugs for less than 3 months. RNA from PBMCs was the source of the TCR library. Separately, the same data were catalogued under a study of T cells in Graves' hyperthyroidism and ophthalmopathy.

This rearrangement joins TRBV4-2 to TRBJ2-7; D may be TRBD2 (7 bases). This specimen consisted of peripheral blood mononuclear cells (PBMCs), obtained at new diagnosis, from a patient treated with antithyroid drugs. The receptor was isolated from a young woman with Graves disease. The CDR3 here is CASSQDEGGRFYGQYF. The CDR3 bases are TGTGCCAGCAGCCAAGACGAGGGGGGGCGTTTTTACGGGCAGTACTTC.